The T cell receptor (beta chain) described here comes from a study of Ad26.COV2.S vaccination and SARS-CoV-2 variants. Study background: A COV1001 Ad26.COV2.S trial-arm participant provided the sample.

Described treatment: some 19 received Ad26.COV2.S at low or high dose, single or two shots; about 5 received placebo; per-sample allocation not given. Sampling took place 63 days after the first vaccine or placebo injection. Adults aged 18-55 years in Boston included the donor. Sequenced by immunoSEQ multiplex PCR; TCRdb stores in-frame clones only, minus some. The table has more than 300,000 clones, less than 90% seen once. This sample comprised peripheral blood, obtained in a trial of Ad26.COV2.S vaccine versus placebo. The clonotype was recovered from a person aged 18-60 years who received the Ad26.COV2.S COVID-19 vaccine or a placebo.

CDR3 amino acids: CASSYYRMNTEAFF. The CDR3 coding sequence is TGTGCCAGCAGTTACTACAGGATGAACACTGAAGCTTTCTTT. The J gene is TRBJ1-1, the V gene TRBV6-2 or TRBV6-3, with a weak D call TRBD1 (5 bases). In germline, CDR1 is MNHEY, CDR2 SVGEGT. V lost 1 base and J lost 0, with 6 bases in between. The CDR3 covers 14 residues.